This T cell receptor beta chain was profiled in a study of CD4 T cells in relation to SARS-CoV-2 and coronaviruses. Study-wide background: ViraFEST: roughly ten-day antigen culture of PBMCs, then TCR beta CDR3 sequencing. The HLA restriction of the shared crossreactive spike epitopes was mapped.

Method: immunoSEQ multiplex PCR; TCRdb's copy keeps in-frame clones and lacks some. There are some 30,000 clones in the sample; about 75% occur only once, and 16% lies in the top ten. Unexposed donor CD4+ T cells date from about 2011-2019, before the COVID-19 pandemic. After approximately 10 days of culture, CD4+ T cells were isolated. Testing used SARS-CoV-2 S/N and four cold-coronavirus spikes on unexposed-donor CD4+ T cells, cells permitting. Trimming shortened V by 6 bases and J by 8 bases, and 10 bases separated the two germline ends. Germline V CDR1 and CDR2: MNHEY, SVGEGT. CDR3 size: 11 residues. On this clone itself: Its antigen remains unknown.

The TCR comes from a human donor in good health. The sequenced sample consisted of CD4+ T cells from PBMCs, cultured in vitro. The genes are TRBV6-2 or TRBV6-3 and TRBJ1-2; no reliable D call. In DNA form, the CDR3 reads TGTGCCAGCAGCCCACCGGGGGGCTACACCTTC. Its translation: CASSPPGGYTF.